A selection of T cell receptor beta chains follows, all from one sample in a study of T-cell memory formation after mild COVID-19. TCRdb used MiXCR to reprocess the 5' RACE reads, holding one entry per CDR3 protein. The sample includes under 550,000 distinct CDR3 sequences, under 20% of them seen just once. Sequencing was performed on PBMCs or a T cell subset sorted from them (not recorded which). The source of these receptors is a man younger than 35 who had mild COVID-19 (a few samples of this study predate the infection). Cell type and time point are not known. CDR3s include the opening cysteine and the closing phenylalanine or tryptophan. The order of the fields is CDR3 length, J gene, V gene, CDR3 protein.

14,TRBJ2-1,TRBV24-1,CATSDTGQGHEQFF
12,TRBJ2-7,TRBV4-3,CASSQDRGEQYF
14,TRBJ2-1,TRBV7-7,CASSLGAAGDEQFF
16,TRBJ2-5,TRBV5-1,CASSLASGGYQETQYF
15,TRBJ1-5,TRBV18,CASSEQGGSNQPQHF
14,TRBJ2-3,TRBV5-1,CASSRDSELYTQYF
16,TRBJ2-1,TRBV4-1,CASRHVTGNQYNEQFF
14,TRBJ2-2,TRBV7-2,CASSLQGGAGELFF
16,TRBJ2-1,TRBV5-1,CASSLWLALTYNEQFF
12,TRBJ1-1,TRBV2,CASRETGHEAFF
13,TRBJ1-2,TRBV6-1,CASSENGHYGYTF
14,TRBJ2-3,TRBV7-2,CASRAGGMADTQYF
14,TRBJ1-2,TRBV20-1,CRGQIGGGSYGYTF
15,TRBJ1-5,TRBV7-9,CASSAPGPRNQPQHF
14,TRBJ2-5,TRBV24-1,CATSDSGSQETQYF
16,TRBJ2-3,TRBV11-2,CASSLTSGGVGDTQYF
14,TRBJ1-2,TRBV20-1,CSARPPPGDYGYTF
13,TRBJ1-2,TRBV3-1,CASSQRQQYGYTF
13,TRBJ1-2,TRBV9,CASSVGSPSGYTF
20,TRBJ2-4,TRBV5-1,CASSLAVGGLAPLAKNIQYF
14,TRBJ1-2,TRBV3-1,CASSQETGGVGYTF
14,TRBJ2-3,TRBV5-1,CASRTGASTDTQYF
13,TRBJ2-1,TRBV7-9,CASSSPTSGEQFF
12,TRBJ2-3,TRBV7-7,CASSPGGYTQYF
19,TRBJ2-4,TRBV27,CASSLRGPDSILAKNIQYF
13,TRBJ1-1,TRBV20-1,CSAIRDLNTEAFF
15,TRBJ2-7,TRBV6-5,CASSYSGATTYEQYF
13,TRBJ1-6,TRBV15,CATSREGRRFLHF
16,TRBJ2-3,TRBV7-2,CASSLAPSGTFGTQYF
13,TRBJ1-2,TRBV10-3,CAIGGTGGYGYTF
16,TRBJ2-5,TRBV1,CTSSNASGGWIETQYF
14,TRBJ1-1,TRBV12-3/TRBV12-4,CASSHWGGDTEAFF
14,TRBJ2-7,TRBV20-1,CSARSGTGGYEQYF
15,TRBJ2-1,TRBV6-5,CASSSTGDFYNEQFF
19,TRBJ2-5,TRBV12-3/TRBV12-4,CASSTRWIAGAPIQETQYF
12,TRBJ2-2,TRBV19,CASSKGPRELFF
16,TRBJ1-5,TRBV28,CASSFVEGSPYQPQHF
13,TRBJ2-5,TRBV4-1,CASSQDREETQYF
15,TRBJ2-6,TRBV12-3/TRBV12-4,CASSSLGQGANVLTF
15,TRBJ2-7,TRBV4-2,CASSQGAGAPYEQYF